Reported below is one T cell receptor (beta chain). Its antigen target is currently unknown. No base quality information exists; no much larger clone differs at one position. For the multiplex PCR, 52 forward TRBV primers and 13 reverse TRBJ primers were used, and amplification bias was corrected with both assay-based and computational methods. Rearranged TRB loci were amplified from genomic DNA by multiplex PCR within the immunoSEQ assay. An Illumina HiSeq platform was used to sequence the TRB amplicons. For the original study's pipeline: Raw sequences were error-filtered and aligned to reference gene sequences by custom algorithms and were subsequently analyzed with the immunoSEQ online tools. Frequencies of productive and nonproductive TRB rearrangements were evaluated among both unique and total sequences. The likelihood of self-reactivity was estimated by examining two features, hydrophobicity and amino acid composition, of TRB CDR3 positions 6 and 7. Prism software was used to run t tests, Mann-Whitney tests or two-way ANOVA for comparisons between groups. TCRdb mirrors the immuneACCESS table, restricted to in-frame sequences. Some clones are absent from its copies; in checked studies, under half trace to an unresolved V gene, and the reason for the others is unknown. D and trimming were read from the DNA, whereas the V and J calls and clone size are those reported in that table. This sample is represented by some 23,000 clones; around nine tenths of them were singletons. The ten largest make up approximately 1.2% of the sample.

This entry belongs to a study of regulatory T cells (dated by TCRdb to the late 2010s). Broadly, across the study: The study compared T-cell receptor beta repertoires of sorted regulatory, conventional CD4+ and CD8+ T cells in CD3G-deficient patients with those in healthy controls. Beyond this particular receptor, the publication reports: Conventional CD4+ T cells from CD3G-deficient patients were enriched for hydrophobic residues at CDR3 positions 6 and 7, suggesting more self-reactive specificities. Repertoires from patients had restricted unique TRB V-J pairs and skewed V and J gene usage, with the strongest effect in regulatory T cells.

CDR3 length: 15 amino acids, cysteine to phenylalanine. Just the 45-base CDR3 DNA is kept, in frame starting at base 1. The germline V gene sets CDR1 to ENHRY and CDR2 to SYGVKD. V loses 3 bases of germline sequence and J loses 1 base, and the interval between the two ends is 10 bases. Evidence of autoimmunity was present in all CD3G-deficient patients, and the autoimmunity was more severe in two of the patients. At testing, patients were between 2 and 39 years old and showed lower naive and higher memory CD4+ and CD8+ T-cell proportions. CD4+ cells were FACS-sorted into CD25-high CD127-low regulatory T cells and CD25-low CD127-high conventional CD4+ T cells. Six individuals with CD3G deficiency made up the patient group. An international network of physicians across the United States, Europe and Asia provided the patient samples and clinical data. Ficoll density separation was used to isolate peripheral blood mononuclear cells.

The source of this sequence is a child aged 5 to 17 with CD3G deficiency. Sequenced input: conventional CD4+ T cells sorted from blood. This receptor chain uses TRBV10-3 and TRBJ2-1, with TRBD1 perhaps the D gene, on 6 matching bases. The CDR3 corresponds to CAISDRRGSYNEQFF. Read as DNA, the sequence is TGTGCCATCAGTGATAGAAGGGGGTCCTACAATGAGCAGTTCTTC.